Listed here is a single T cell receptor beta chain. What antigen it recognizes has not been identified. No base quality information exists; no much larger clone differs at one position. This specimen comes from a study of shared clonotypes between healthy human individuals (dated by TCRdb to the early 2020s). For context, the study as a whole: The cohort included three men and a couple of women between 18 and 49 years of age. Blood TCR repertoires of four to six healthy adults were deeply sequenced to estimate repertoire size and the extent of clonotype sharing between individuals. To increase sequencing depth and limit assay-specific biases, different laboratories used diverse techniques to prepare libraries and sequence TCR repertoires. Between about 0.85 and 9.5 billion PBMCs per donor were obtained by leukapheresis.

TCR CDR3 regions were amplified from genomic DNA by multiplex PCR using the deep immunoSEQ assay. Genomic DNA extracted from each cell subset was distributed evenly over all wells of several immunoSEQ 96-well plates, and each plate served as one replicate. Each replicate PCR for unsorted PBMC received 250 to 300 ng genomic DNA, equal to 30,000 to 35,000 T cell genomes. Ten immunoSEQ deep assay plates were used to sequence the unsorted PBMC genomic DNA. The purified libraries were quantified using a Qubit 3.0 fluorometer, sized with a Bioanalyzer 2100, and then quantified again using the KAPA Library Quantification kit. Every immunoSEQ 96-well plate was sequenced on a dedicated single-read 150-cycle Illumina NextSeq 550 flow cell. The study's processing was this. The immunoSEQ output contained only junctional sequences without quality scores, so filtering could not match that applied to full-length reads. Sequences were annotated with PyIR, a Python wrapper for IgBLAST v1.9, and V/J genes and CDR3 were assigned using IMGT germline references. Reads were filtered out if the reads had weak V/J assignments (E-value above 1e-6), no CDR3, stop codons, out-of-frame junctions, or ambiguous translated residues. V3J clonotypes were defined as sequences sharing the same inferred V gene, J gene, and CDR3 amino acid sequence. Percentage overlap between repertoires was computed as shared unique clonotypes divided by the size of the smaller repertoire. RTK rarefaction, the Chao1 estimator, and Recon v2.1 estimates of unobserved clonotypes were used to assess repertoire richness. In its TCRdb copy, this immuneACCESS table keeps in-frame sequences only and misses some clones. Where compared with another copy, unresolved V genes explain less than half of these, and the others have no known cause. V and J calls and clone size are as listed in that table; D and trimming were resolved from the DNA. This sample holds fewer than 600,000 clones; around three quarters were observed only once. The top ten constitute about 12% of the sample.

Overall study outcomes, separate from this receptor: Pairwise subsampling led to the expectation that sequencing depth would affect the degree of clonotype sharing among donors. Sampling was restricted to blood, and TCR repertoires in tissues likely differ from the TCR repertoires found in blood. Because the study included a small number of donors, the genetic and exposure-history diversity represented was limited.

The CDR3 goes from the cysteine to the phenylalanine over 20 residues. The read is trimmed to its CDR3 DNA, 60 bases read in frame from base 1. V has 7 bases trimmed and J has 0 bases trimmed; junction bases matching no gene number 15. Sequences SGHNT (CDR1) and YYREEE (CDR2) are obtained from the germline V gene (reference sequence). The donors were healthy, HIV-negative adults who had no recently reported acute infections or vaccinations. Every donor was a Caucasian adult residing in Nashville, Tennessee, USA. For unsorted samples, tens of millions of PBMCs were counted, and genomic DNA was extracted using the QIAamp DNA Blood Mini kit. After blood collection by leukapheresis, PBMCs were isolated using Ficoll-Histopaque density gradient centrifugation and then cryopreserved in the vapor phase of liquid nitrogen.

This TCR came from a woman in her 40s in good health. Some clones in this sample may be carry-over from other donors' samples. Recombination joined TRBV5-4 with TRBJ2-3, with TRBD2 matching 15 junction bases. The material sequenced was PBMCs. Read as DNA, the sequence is TGTGCCAGCGAGCTGGGGGGACTAGCGGGAGGACCACTTAGCACAGATACGCAGTATTTT. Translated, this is CASELGGLAGGPLSTDTQYF.